These T cell receptor beta chains were read from a single sample in a study of T-cell reconstitution after alpha-beta-depleted transplantation in children. TCRdb ran MiXCR on the PCR reads and lists one entry per CDR3 protein. The data contain around 440,000 distinct CDR3 sequences, 15% to 20% of them seen just once; the ten biggest clones take up around 30%. The sample was PBMCs, mostly from graft donor cells, taken 360 days after TCRalphabeta/CD19-depleted stem cell transplant. These receptors were taken from a boy less than two years old who had a stem cell transplant for Wiskott-Aldrich syndrome, so the T cells may come from the graft donor. CDR3s leave out the opening cysteine and the closing phenylalanine or tryptophan. Fields, in order: V gene, J gene, CDR3 protein.

>TRBV4-1|TRBJ1-5
ASSQAPTGGNQPQH
>TRBV25-1|TRBJ1-3
ASSEDSFSGNTIY
>TRBV11-2|TRBJ2-2
ASSLVGGVGELF
>TRBV4-3|TRBJ2-5
ASSQEKGWETQY
>TRBV15|TRBJ2-7
ATSPWGQGNEQY
>TRBV3-1|TRBJ2-7
ASSPGQGVTYEQY
>TRBV4-3|TRBJ2-3
ASSQRKLAKGYTDTQY
>TRBV15|TRBJ2-7
ATSRYSYEQY
>TRBV5-1|TRBJ1-5
ASSPGTGRGAQH
>TRBV5-1|TRBJ2-7
ASSSPKRSSYEQY
>TRBV3-1|TRBJ2-3
ASSPGLDGADTQY
>TRBV7-6|TRBJ2-7
ASSSLSRGYTYEQY
>TRBV9|TRBJ2-3
ASSVDRSSQPDTQY
>TRBV11-2|TRBJ1-1
ASSLVGHLNTEAF
>TRBV12-3/TRBV12-4|TRBJ2-1
ASRLDRGVRNEQF
>TRBV20-1|TRBJ2-1
SASQGVEQF
>TRBV4-1|TRBJ2-1
ASSQAVSGEGNEQF
>TRBV18|TRBJ2-1
ASSRGQGLYNEQF
>TRBV12-3/TRBV12-4|TRBJ1-1
ASSLRGTEAF
>TRBV6-5|TRBJ2-4
ASSHDWPGDKNIQY
>TRBV5-1|TRBJ2-3
ASSLGDRGPGDTQY
>TRBV13|TRBJ2-7
ATNRRRLEDRSYEQY
>TRBV12-3/TRBV12-4|TRBJ2-1
ASSPSGRDKREQF
>TRBV5-1|TRBJ2-7
ASSPARSYEQY
>TRBV6-1|TRBJ1-2
ASKGPGAKGYT
>TRBV6-5|TRBJ2-3
ASSYVGGHTDTQY
>TRBV7-2|TRBJ2-7
ASSLNLLAGLSYEQY
>TRBV5-1|TRBJ2-5
ASSSDRVQETQY
>TRBV5-1|TRBJ2-5
ASSPAQETQY
>TRBV7-2|TRBJ2-5
ASSLEFASQETQY
>TRBV20-1|TRBJ2-7
SARVLTQGINEQY
>TRBV10-3|TRBJ2-7
AISGIGGQVSYEQY
>TRBV5-1|TRBJ1-1
ASSLGSYTEAF
>TRBV24-1|TRBJ2-3
ATSEDVRVLSTDTQY
>TRBV5-6|TRBJ2-5
ASSLYGETQY
>TRBV28|TRBJ1-5
ASSLYPYPSGSLDQPQH
>TRBV5-1|TRBJ2-7
ASSKRDAPGYEQY
>TRBV7-2|TRBJ2-3
ASSQPGGQGHTQY
>TRBV20-1|TRBJ1-1
SARLDGGIPEAF
>TRBV25-1|TRBJ2-1
ASSEGGYEYNEQF
>TRBV18|TRBJ2-7
ASSPLSLLSYEQY
>TRBV20-1|TRBJ1-2
SARISTGPYGYT
>TRBV20-1|TRBJ2-2
SARERNTGELF
>TRBV5-1|TRBJ2-7
ASSLDSLRGQY
>TRBV25-1|TRBJ2-4
ASSEYCTLAGGVAKNIQY
>TRBV29-1|TRBJ2-5
SVEKSGETQY
>TRBV25-1|TRBJ1-6
ASRGLWNSPLH
>TRBV13|TRBJ1-1
ASSSTEYTEAF
>TRBV6-5|TRBJ2-2
ASSYSPGTGELF
>TRBV29-1|TRBJ2-1
SVSRDIYNEQF
>TRBV24-1|TRBJ2-5
ATSRASGREETQY
>TRBV20-1|TRBJ1-1
SARDHGQGAEAF
>TRBV3-1|TRBJ2-3
ASSQDLSSPPTDTQY
>TRBV20-1|TRBJ2-3
SAKNLNTDTQY
>TRBV24-1|TRBJ2-7
ATSKGDSFYEQY
>TRBV6-1|TRBJ2-7
ASSRDYSSYEQY